Shown below are 17 T cell receptor beta chains from a single sample sequenced in a study of beta chain features in type 1 diabetes. The investigators reverse transcribed all of the isolated RNA, so they sequenced expressed TCRB transcripts. The table came from immunoSEQ multiplex PCR; TCRdb's copy has only in-frame clones and leaves some out. This repertoire shows about 250,000 clones, roughly 15% found once; its top ten account for around 0.026%. Sample: naive CD4+ T cells from blood. These receptors were taken from a middle-aged woman in good health.

This clone appeared a few times. The chain couples TRBV6-1 to TRBJ2-5; 9 nucleotides agree with TRBD1. Looked up from germline, CDR1 is MNHNS and CDR2 is SASEGT. The CDR3 consists of 13 residues. V dropped 10 bases and J dropped 5; count of bases not matched to a gene: 8. As DNA, the CDR3 is TGTGCCAAGATACAGGGGGCTGGGGAGACCCAGTACTTC. This sequence encodes CAKIQGAGETQYF.

CDR3: CASSRGQATDTQYF. The CDR3 bases are TGTGCCAGCAGCCGCGGACAAGCCACAGATACGCAGTATTTT. The rearrangement links TRBV7-6 to TRBJ2-3; weak D call: TRBD1 (5 bases). The CDR3 contains 14 residues. CDR1 SGHVS and CDR2 FNYEAQ come from the germline V gene. With 5 bases removed from V and 2 bases from J, the gap between germline ends came to 11 bases.

This clone was seen a few times. The chain recombines TRBV2 with TRBJ1-5, with no clear D. Trimming took off 6 bases at V and 3 bases at J, with 12 bases between the two ends. Per germline, CDR1 SNHLY and CDR2 FYNNEI. This CDR3 has 14 amino acids. CDR3 in DNA: TGTGCCAGCAGCCAAGACGGAGTCAATCAGCCCCAGCATTTT. This encodes CASSQDGVNQPQHF.

This clone showed up just a few times. DNA of the CDR3: TGTGCCAGCAGCTCACCCGGACTAGCGGGGGGTTACAATGAGCAGTTCTTC. Amino acids: CASSSPGLAGGYNEQFF. The chain combines TRBV7-2 with TRBJ2-1; 14 positions agree with TRBD2. The junction had 6 bases not matched to a gene; V was cut back by 4 bases and J by 4 bases. There are 17 residues in the CDR3. Per the germline V gene, CDR1 is SGHTA and CDR2 is FQGNSA. Full variable domain (remainder filled in from reference TRBV7-2 and TRBJ2-1): GAGVSQSPSNKVTEKGKDVELRCDPISGHTALYWYRQSLGQGLEFLIYFQGNSAPDKSGLPSDRFSAERTGGSVSTLTIQRTQQEDSAVYLCASSSPGLAGGYNEQFFGPGTRLTVL.

The rearrangement uses TRBV11-2 and TRBJ2-2, with TRBD1 as a possible D gene (6 bases). Germline CDR1 reads SGHAT; CDR2 reads FQNNGV. This CDR3 has 15 residues. Deletions cut 5 bases from V and 7 bases from J, with 17 bases between. The CDR3 nucleotides read TGTGCCAGCAGCCGTGTACAGGGCTCTTTCGGGGAGCTGTTTTTT. This sequence encodes CASSRVQGSFGELFF.

This clone turned up a few times. The CDR3 protein is CASSESYNAGRMNTEAFF. CDR3 DNA sequence: TGCGCCAGCAGTGAGTCGTACAATGCGGGCAGAATGAACACTGAAGCTTTCTTT. The chain recombines TRBV10-2 with TRBJ1-1; D is uncertain. The V end lost 0 bases, the J end lost 0 bases, and 17 bases lay between the germline ends. CDR3 length: 18 residues. Germline CDR1 and CDR2: WSHSY and SAAADI.

This clone was seen more than once but under ten times. The chain joins TRBV18 to TRBJ2-5, with TRBD1 identical over 7 bases. V gave up 4 bases and J gave up 4 bases; unmatched junction bases: 6. CDR3 length equals 14 residues. CDR1 is KGHSH, CDR2 LQKENI, per germline. The CDR3, as DNA: TGTGCCAGCTCACTTAGGACAGGATCAGAGACCCAGTACTTC. It translates to CASSLRTGSETQYF.

This clone has a handful of counts. The sample contains more than one DNA sequence encoding this CDR3. The V gene is TRBV5-1, the J gene TRBJ2-2, with a tentative D call TRBD2 (5 bases). V lost 2 bases to trimming and J lost 6 bases, with 8 bases between them. This CDR3 is 13 amino acids long. Germline-derived CDR1 and CDR2 are SGHRS and YFSETQ. CDR3 DNA sequence: TGCGCCAGCAGCTTAAGAGGGCCCGGGGAGCTGTTTTTT. Translating it yields CASSLRGPGELFF.

This chain links TRBV4-1 with TRBJ1-4; 7 nucleotides agree with TRBD1. This CDR3 contains 15 residues. V was pared by 5 bases and J by 4 bases, with 7 bases of the junction left unmatched. Germline V gene lookup returns CDR1 MGHRA and CDR2 YSYEKL. The DNA of the CDR3 is TGCGCCAGCAGCAACCCTCAGGGGGATAATGAAAAACTGTTTTTT. This encodes CASSNPQGDNEKLFF.

The genes are TRBV27 and TRBJ1-1; D is unresolved. Germline V lookup: CDR1 MNHEY, CDR2 SMNVEV (reference sequence). V lost 4 bases, J lost 0 bases, and 18 bases lay in between. The CDR3 is made up of 17 amino acids. CDR3 loop: CASSSRPTSRLNTEAFF. CDR3 nucleotide sequence: TGTGCCAGCAGTTCCCGGCCGACAAGCCGTTTGAACACTGAAGCTTTCTTT.

This clone was found a few times. This rearrangement joins TRBV4-1 to TRBJ1-6; D ambiguous. The CDR3 has 14 residues. Deletions cut 4 bases from V and 7 bases from J, with 11 bases between. Germline loops: CDR1 MGHRA, CDR2 YSYEKL. The DNA of the CDR3 is TGCGCCAGCAGCCCAAGCAACCGGAATTCACCCCTCCACTTT. Its protein product is CASSPSNRNSPLHF.

This clone was seen a few times. The chain recombines TRBV29-1 with TRBJ1-2, with D maybe TRBD1 (6 bases). The ends were cut back, 3 bases at V and 8 bases at J, with 13 bases in the middle. Germline values: CDR1 SQVTM, CDR2 ANQGSEA. The CDR3 spans 12 residues. The CDR3 reads CSVDLGAGGYTF. The CDR3, as DNA: TGCAGCGTTGATTTGGGGGCTGGCGGCTACACCTTC.

The J gene is TRBJ2-1, the V gene TRBV11-2; TRBD1 matches 9 bases. In germline, CDR1 is SGHAT, CDR2 FQNNGV. The ends lost 4 bases at V and 7 bases at J; junction bases unmatched: 11. The length of the CDR3 is 16 residues. The CDR3 reads CASSSIQGAWVNEQFF. DNA of the CDR3: TGTGCCAGCAGCTCGATACAGGGGGCGTGGGTAAATGAGCAGTTCTTC.

The chain employs TRBV19 and TRBJ2-7, with 10 bases aligning to TRBD2. Looked up from germline, CDR1 is LNHDA and CDR2 is SQIVND (reference sequence). The trim removed 7 bases at V and 7 bases at J, leaving 7 bases unmatched. This CDR3 spans 13 amino acids. The CDR3 DNA follows: TGTGCCAGTAATGGGGCTAGCGGGGGTGAGCAGTACTTC. Translation: CASNGASGGEQYF.

The chain links TRBV2 to TRBJ2-5; D not certain. The length of the CDR3 is 10 residues. The V and J ends lost 8 bases and 5 bases respectively, with 6 bases between them. Germline assignment: CDR1 SNHLY and CDR2 FYNNEI. The CDR3 loop reads CASRFETQYF. The CDR3 bases are TGTGCCAGCCGTTTCGAGACCCAGTACTTC.

V and J are TRBV5-1 and TRBJ1-5, with unresolved D. The germline V gene has CDR1 SGHRS and CDR2 YFSETQ. This CDR3 region has 13 residues. With 7 bases removed from V and 7 bases from J, the gap between germline ends came to 15 bases. CDR3 sequence reads: CASRQDPQQPQHF. The CDR3 nucleotides read TGCGCCAGCCGCCAGGATCCCCAACAGCCCCAGCATTTT.

The chain has TRBV7-2 and TRBJ1-5; D gene unclear. The V and J ends lost 1 base and 0 bases respectively, with 10 bases between them. The germline gives CDR1 SGHTA, CDR2 FQGNSA. The CDR3 sequence is 16 residues long. CDR3 bases: TGTGCCAGCAGCTTAGATGCAGTCAATAGCAATCAGCCCCAGCATTTT. Translation: CASSLDAVNSNQPQHF.